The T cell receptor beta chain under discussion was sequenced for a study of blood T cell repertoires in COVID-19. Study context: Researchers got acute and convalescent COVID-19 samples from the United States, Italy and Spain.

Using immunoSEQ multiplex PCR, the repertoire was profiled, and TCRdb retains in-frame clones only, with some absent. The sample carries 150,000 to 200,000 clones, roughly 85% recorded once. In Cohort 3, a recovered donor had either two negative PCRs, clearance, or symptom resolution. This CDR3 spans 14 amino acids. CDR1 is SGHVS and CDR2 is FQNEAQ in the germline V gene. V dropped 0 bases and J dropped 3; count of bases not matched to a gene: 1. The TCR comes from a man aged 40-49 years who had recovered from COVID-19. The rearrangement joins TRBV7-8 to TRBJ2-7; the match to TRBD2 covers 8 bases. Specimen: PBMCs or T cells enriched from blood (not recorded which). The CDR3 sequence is CASSLASGDYEQYF. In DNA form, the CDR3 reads TGTGCCAGCAGCTTAGCTAGCGGGGACTACGAGCAGTACTTC.